This TCR beta chain was sequenced during a study of cytomegalovirus exposure and HLA in healthy donors. The wider study: In an earlier analysis, 90 million to 130 million unique TCR beta sequences were found from 200 million or so T cells.

Of note for this clone: Its specificity is not known.

General study findings and limits: Researchers reported in a later analysis that a missense DCLRE1C variant was tied to TCR beta V- and J-gene trimming.

Both 60 Vbeta primers and 13 Jbeta primers went into the PCR. The data were produced by immunoSEQ multiplex PCR, yet TCRdb's version contains in-frame clones alone and is incomplete. The sample has 130,000 to 150,000 clones, about 84% seen once. The CDR3 runs 20 residues. After removal of 6 bases from V and 0 bases from J, the junction contained 17 bases not matched to a gene. Per the germline V gene, CDR1 is LNHDA and CDR2 is SQIVND (reference sequence). V and J are TRBV19 and TRBJ1-4; 9 bases map to TRBD1. The receptor was isolated from a male donor in good health and CMV-seronegative. The sequencing sample was made of PBMCs. CDR3 residues: CASSKDRDRALLATNEKLFF. In DNA form, the CDR3 reads TGTGCCAGTAGCAAGGACCGGGACAGGGCGTTGCTGGCAACTAATGAAAAACTGTTTTTT.